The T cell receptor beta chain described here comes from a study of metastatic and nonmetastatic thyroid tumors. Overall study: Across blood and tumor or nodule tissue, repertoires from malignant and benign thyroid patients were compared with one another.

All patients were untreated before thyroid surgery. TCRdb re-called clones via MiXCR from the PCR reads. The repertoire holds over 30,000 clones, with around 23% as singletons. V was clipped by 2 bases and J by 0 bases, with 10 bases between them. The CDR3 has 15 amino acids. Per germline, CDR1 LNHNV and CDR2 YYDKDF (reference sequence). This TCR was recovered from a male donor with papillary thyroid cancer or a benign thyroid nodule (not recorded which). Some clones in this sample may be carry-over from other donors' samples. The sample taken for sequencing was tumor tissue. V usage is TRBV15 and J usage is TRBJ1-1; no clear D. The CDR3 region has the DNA TGTGCCACCAGCAGAAACCCTACGGTGAACACTGAAGCTTTCTTT. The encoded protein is CATSRNPTVNTEAFF.